Following are 19 T cell receptor beta chains from one sample sequenced in a study of response to subunit inactivated influenza vaccine. TCRdb passed the RT-PCR reads through MiXCR, listing each CDR3 protein once. This table holds about 500,000 distinct CDR3 sequences, about 15% found once. The starting material was CD4+ T cells sorted from PBMCs, obtained approximately 25 months after vaccination. Receptors were obtained from a man between 50 and 69 years old who received an inactivated influenza vaccine.

In its sample, this clonotype was seen a few times. This chain links TRBV12-3 or TRBV12-4 with TRBJ2-2; D not certain. V was pared by 3 bases and J by 7 bases, with 12 bases between. CDR3 size: 14 residues. CDR3 residues: CASSFVASNGELFF. In DNA, the CDR3 is TGTGCCAGCAGTTTTGTGGCTAGTAACGGGGAGCTGTTTTTT.

This clonotype showed up just once. The chain has TRBV5-6 and TRBJ2-7, with D maybe TRBD2 (5 bases). CDR3 length: 12 residues. V was shortened by 8 bases and J by 3 bases, with 12 bases between the two germline ends. Germline V gene sequence: CDR1 SGHDT, CDR2 YYEEEE. This CDR3 reads CARGPGVYEQYF. The DNA for the CDR3 is TGTGCCAGGGGCCCCGGGGTCTACGAGCAGTACTTC.

This clonotype turned up a few times. Here the CDR3 reads CASSPIQRQGADTQYF. The CDR3 DNA reads as TGTGCCAGCTCACCCATTCAGCGACAGGGAGCAGATACGCAGTATTTT. The chain combines TRBV18 with TRBJ2-3, with 7 bases identical to TRBD1. Looked up from germline, CDR1 is KGHSH and CDR2 is LQKENI. The trim removed 3 bases at V and 4 bases at J, leaving 10 bases unmatched. The CDR3 totals 16 residues.

This clonotype was seen a handful of times. The rearrangement uses TRBV10-3 and TRBJ2-5, with TRBD1 as a possible D gene (5 bases). With 5 bases removed from V and 5 bases from J, the gap between germline ends came to 12 bases. Germline V CDR1 and CDR2: ENHRY, SYGVKD. CDR3 length: 13 amino acids. CDR3 sequence: CAISIGAGETQYF. The CDR3 coding sequence is TGTGCCATCAGTATAGGGGCAGGGGAGACCCAGTACTTC.

This clonotype was seen a few times. The rearrangement uses TRBV6-1 and TRBJ2-1; D is unresolved. Germline V gene lookup returns CDR1 MNHNS and CDR2 SASEGT. CDR3 length: 12 residues. Between the trimmed V and J ends, which lost 5 bases and 8 bases, there was a span of 10 bases. CDR3 in amino acids: CASSRLRDEQFF. The CDR3, as DNA: TGTGCCAGCAGTCGCCTTAGAGATGAGCAGTTCTTC.

The rearrangement links TRBV20-1 to TRBJ2-5, with a possible D match to TRBD1 (6 bases). CDR1 is DFQATT, CDR2 SNEGSKA, per germline (reference sequence). The ends were cut back, 3 bases at V and 3 bases at J, with 14 bases in the middle. This CDR3 has 14 residues. CDR3 coding DNA: TGCAGTGCTAGTGGTGGGGGCGGAAAAGAGACCCAGTACTTC. Translation: CSASGGGGKETQYF.

This clonotype came up a few times. The chain has TRBV6-2 or TRBV6-3 and TRBJ2-3; 9 bases match TRBD1. V dropped 8 bases and J dropped 3; count of bases not matched to a gene: 9. The CDR3 runs to 15 residues. CDR1 MNHEY and CDR2 SVGEGT come from the germline V gene. CDR3 region: CASGSRDRVTDTQYF. Here the CDR3 DNA reads TGTGCCAGCGGCAGCCGGGACAGGGTTACAGATACGCAGTATTTT.

The V call is TRBV7-9, the J call TRBJ2-3, with D uncertain. Trimming removed 5 bases from V and 4 bases from J, with 10 bases in between. Germline V CDR1 and CDR2: SEHNR, FQNEAQ (reference sequence). The CDR3 is made up of 13 amino acids. The CDR3 DNA follows: TGTGCCAGCAGCCTTGACTTGGCAGATACGCAGTATTTT. This gives the protein CASSLDLADTQYF.

The genes are TRBV15 and TRBJ2-5; D remains ambiguous. The ends were cut back, 1 base at V and 2 bases at J, with 14 bases in the middle. The CDR3 has 16 amino acids. Germline values: CDR1 LNHNV, CDR2 YYDKDF (reference sequence). CDR3 sequence: CATSRGLLTNQETQYF. DNA of the CDR3: TGTGCCACCAGCAGAGGCCTACTCACCAATCAAGAGACCCAGTACTTC.

This clonotype was detected many times. At one boundary the junction diverges from the germline segment, which might be a read error. V and J are TRBV5-1 and TRBJ2-7; D remains unclear. The CDR3 sequence is 11 residues long. Germline CDR1 reads SGHRS; CDR2 reads YFSETQ. CDR3 loop: CASSLSNEQYF. As DNA, the CDR3 is TGTGCCAGCAGTTTAAGTAACGAGCAGTACTTC.

CDR3 loop: CASSKGLRDSTDTQYF. For the CDR3, the DNA is TGTGCCAGCAGCAAAGGGTTGAGGGATTCCACAGATACGCAGTATTTT. The chain links TRBV21-1 to TRBJ2-3; TRBD2 was called by the table and not checked on the DNA. TRBV21-1 is termed a pseudogene. The CDR3 totals 16 residues.

This clonotype has a single count. This sequence joins TRBV20-1 and TRBJ2-3; maybe TRBD2 (5 bases). CDR1 DFQATT and CDR2 SNEGSKA come from the germline V gene (reference sequence). This CDR3 is 16 amino acids long. Trimming cost V 5 bases and J 2 bases, with 20 bases left between them. CDR3 in DNA: TGCAGTGCTTATTATCTGAGGACTGTGAACACAGATACGCAGTATTTT. Amino acids: CSAYYLRTVNTDTQYF.

This chain links TRBV7-3 with TRBJ2-2, with D possibly called TRBD1 or TRBD2 (6 bases each). CDR1 and CDR2 (germline): SGHTA, FQGTGA. V lost 6 bases and J 4 bases, leaving 15 bases between the germline ends. The CDR3 contains 15 residues. DNA of the CDR3: TGTGCCAGCAGTAATTCGGGGGCATTCACCGGGGAGCTGTTTTTT. Translating it yields CASSNSGAFTGELFF.

The chain has TRBV25-1 and TRBJ2-3; 9 bases line up with TRBD2. Germline-derived CDR1 and CDR2 are MGHDK and SYGVNS. The V and J ends lost 6 bases and 6 bases, in that order; junction bases with no gene match: 7. This CDR3 contains 14 residues. The CDR3 protein is CASSLSGSSDTQYF. CDR3 DNA sequence: TGTGCCAGCAGCCTTAGCGGGAGTTCTGATACGCAGTATTTT.

This clonotype was counted only a few times. The rearrangement joins TRBV28 to TRBJ2-7; TRBD2 matches at 8 bases. Trimming took 7 bases from V and 6 from J; bases not matched to a gene: 14. The CDR3 contains 15 residues. Germline CDR1 reads MDHEN; CDR2 reads SYDVKM. DNA for the CDR3: TGTGCCAGCACTTCCTTACTGGGACTAGGAGTCGAGCAGTACTTC. Its protein is CASTSLLGLGVEQYF. The variable domain in full, with the rest retrieved from reference TRBV28 and TRBJ2-7, is DVKVTQSSRYLVKRTGEKVFLECVQDMDHENMFWYRQDPGLGLRLIYFSYDVKMKEKGDIPEGYSVSREKKERFSLILESASTNQTSMYLCASTSLLGLGVEQYFGPGTRLTVT.

The table lists this clonotype with a few counts. The rearrangement joins TRBV7-2 to TRBJ1-6; tentatively, D is TRBD1 (6 bases). The germline gives CDR1 SGHTA, CDR2 FQGNSA. The CDR3 length is 12 residues. Deletions cut 4 bases from V and 12 bases from J, with 10 bases between. CDR3 sequence: CASSSDRRPLHF. CDR3 DNA: TGTGCCAGCAGCTCGGACAGACGACCCCTCCACTTT.

The rearrangement uses TRBV24-1 and TRBJ2-7, with 8 nucleotides matching TRBD1. Trimming removed 3 bases from V and 6 bases from J; junction bases left unmatched: 9. This CDR3 is built from 15 residues. Germline V gene data show CDR1 as KGHDR and CDR2 as SFDVKD. CDR3 coding DNA: TGTGCCACCAGTGATACTCGGACAGGGAGAAGCGAGCAGTACTTC. Its protein product is CATSDTRTGRSEQYF.

In its sample, this clonotype was seen many times. The V and J genes are TRBV3-1 and TRBJ2-1, with D perhaps matching TRBD2 (6 bases). CDR1 is LGHDT and CDR2 is YNNKEL in the germline V gene (reference sequence). V lost 4 bases and J lost 4, with 11 bases in between. CDR3 size: 14 residues. CDR3 bases: TGTGCCAGCAGCCCCGGCGGGGCTTACAATGAGCAGTTCTTC. Translated, it gives CASSPGGAYNEQFF.

This clonotype showed up just a few times. The V and J genes are TRBV6-2 or TRBV6-3 and TRBJ2-2, with TRBD2 identical over 10 bases. Trimming took 5 bases from V and 2 from J; bases not matched to a gene: 5. The CDR3 is 16 residues long. Germline V gene sequence: CDR1 MNHEY, CDR2 SVGEGT. Here the CDR3 DNA reads TGTGCCAGCAGTAAACGGACTAGCGGCAACACCGGGGAGCTGTTTTTT. It specifies CASSKRTSGNTGELFF.